This TCR beta chain was sequenced during a study of Ad26.COV2.S vaccination and SARS-CoV-2 variants. On the study more broadly: Each vaccinee took Ad26.COV2.S intramuscularly, once or twice 56 days apart.

Trimming removed 5 bases at V and 5 bases at J, with 22 bases between. Germline V gene sequence: CDR1 ENHRY, CDR2 SYGVKD. The CDR3 length is 16 residues. Study-wide results and limits: People who got the vaccine or the placebo had similar non-spike TCR breadth. The TCR breadth and depth analyses may have understated or missed part of the total T cell responses.

Comment on this clone: The antigen is unknown.

Treatment indicated: over 15 received Ad26.COV2.S at low or high dose, single or two shots; about 5 received placebo; per-sample allocation not given. All samples were drawn on day 63, counting from the first vaccine or placebo injection. As its vector, the vaccine had Ad26, which expressed Wuhan-strain SARS-CoV-2 spike. Clones were read by immunoSEQ multiplex PCR, and TCRdb kept only the in-frame ones, dropping some. The table has approximately 240,000 clones, roughly 88% seen once. Sequences were derived from peripheral blood, sampled in a trial of Ad26.COV2.S vaccine versus placebo. V gene TRBV10-3 combines with J gene TRBJ2-7; no clear D. The TCR comes from a person aged 18 to 59 who received the Ad26.COV2.S COVID-19 vaccine or a placebo. The CDR3 coding sequence is TGTGCCATCAGTACCTCAGTGGTTCCCAAACGGAACGAGCAGTACTTC. Its translation: CAISTSVVPKRNEQYF.